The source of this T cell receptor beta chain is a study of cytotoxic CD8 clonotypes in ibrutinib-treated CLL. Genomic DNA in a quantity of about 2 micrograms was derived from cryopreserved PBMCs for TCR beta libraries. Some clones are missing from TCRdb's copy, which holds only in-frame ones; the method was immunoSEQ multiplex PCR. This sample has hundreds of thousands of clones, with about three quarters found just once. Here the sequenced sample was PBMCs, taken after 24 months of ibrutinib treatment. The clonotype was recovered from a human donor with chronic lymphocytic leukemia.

The CDR3 DNA follows: TGTGCCAGCAGCTCGGGGGGGCTACACTACGAGCAGTACTTC. Amino acid sequence: CASSSGGLHYEQYF. The chain links TRBV7-9 to TRBJ2-7; 8 bases align to TRBD2. V was clipped by 4 bases and J by 3 bases; unmatched bases: 5. Germline V gene data show CDR1 as SEHNR and CDR2 as FQNEAQ (reference sequence). CDR3 size: 14 residues.